This T cell receptor beta chain comes out of a study of T cell repertoires in cytomegalovirus infection. Trimming stripped 3 bases from V and 1 base from J, with 12 bases between. The germline V gene has CDR1 MDHEN and CDR2 SYDVKM. The CDR3 extends over 15 amino acids. TCRdb recomputed calls from the reads with MiXCR, one row per CDR3 protein. The data contain a few hundred thousand distinct CDR3 sequences, roughly 15% of them singletons. This chain connects TRBV28 to TRBJ1-1; D may be TRBD1 (6 bases). The source material was PBMCs. The TCR comes from a human donor in good health (CMV status not recorded). Some clones in this sample may be carry-over from other donors' samples. This CDR3 is CASSFPGHQNTEAFF. In DNA, the CDR3 is TGTGCCAGCAGTTTCCCGGGACACCAGAACACTGAAGCTTTCTTT.